Listed below are T cell receptor beta chains from one sample, sequenced in a study of T cell repertoires in cytomegalovirus infection. Each CDR3 protein gets one entry after TCRdb re-called the reads with MiXCR. Of approximately 250,000 distinct CDR3 sequences listed, about 12% are singletons. Material for sequencing was PBMCs. These TCRs come from a human donor in good health (CMV status not recorded). Some clones in this sample may be carry-over from other donors' samples. Each CDR3 is given with its conserved first and last residue. The D gene is left open where the match is weak. Clone size is stated in some rows and not others, as once, few, many or a class when expanded.

many | TRBJ1-4 | . | TRBV7-2 | CASSLGGRGEKLFF | TGTGCCAGCAGCTTAGGAGGGAGAGGTGAAAAACTGTTTTTT
once | TRBJ2-5 | TRBD1 | TRBV9 | CASSLPTGGGLGTQYF | TGTGCCAGCAGCCTCCCGACAGGGGGAGGGCTGGGGACCCAGTACTTC
few | TRBJ2-7 | TRBD1 | TRBV7-2 | CASSIGQGVSYEQYF | TGTGCCAGCAGCATCGGACAGGGTGTTTCCTACGAGCAGTACTTC
few | TRBJ1-2 | . | TRBV5-1 | CASRSDGNYGYTF | TGCGCCAGCAGGTCCGATGGGAACTATGGCTACACCTTC
many | TRBJ2-2 | . | TRBV11-1 | CASTGTGELFF | TGTGCCAGCACAGGTACCGGGGAGCTGTTTTTT
. | TRBJ1-4 | . | TRBV28 | CASNGEKLFF | TGTGCCAGCAACGGAGAAAAACTGTTTTTT
few | TRBJ2-2 | . | TRBV6-2/TRBV6-3 | CASSYLDSTGELFF | TGTGCCAGCAGTTACCTTGACTCTACCGGGGAGCTGTTTTTT
many | TRBJ1-2 | TRBD1 | TRBV11-2 | CASAKQGMNYGYTF | TGTGCCAGCGCAAAACAGGGGATGAACTATGGCTACACCTTC
many | TRBJ1-5 | TRBD1 | TRBV28 | CASSPDRDSEQPQHF | TGTGCCAGCAGTCCAGACAGGGATTCAGAGCAGCCCCAGCATTTT
. | TRBJ2-1 | . | TRBV20-1 | CSAREDSYNEQFF | TGCAGTGCTAGAGAAGACAGCTACAATGAGCAGTTCTTC
many | TRBJ1-2 | . | TRBV6-2/TRBV6-3 | CASSRTGSGYGYTF | TGTGCCAGCAGTCGTACAGGGTCCGGCTATGGCTACACCTTC
many | TRBJ2-7 | TRBD1 | TRBV6-5 | CASSYGQGPTYEQYF | TGTGCCAGCAGTTACGGACAGGGGCCTACCTACGAGCAGTACTTC
. | TRBJ1-1 | . | TRBV28 | CASSSGTAVPEAFF | TGTGCCAGCAGTTCCGGGACCGCTGTCCCTGAAGCTTTCTTT
many | TRBJ2-2 | TRBD1 | TRBV5-5 | CASRQGARTGELFF | TGTGCCAGCAGGCAGGGGGCTCGGACCGGGGAGCTGTTTTTT
few | TRBJ2-7 | TRBD2 | TRBV4-3 | CASSQGGEGLAYEQYF | TGCGCCAGCAGCCAAGGGGGTGAGGGACTAGCCTACGAGCAGTACTTC
. | TRBJ2-7 | . | TRBV2 | CASSDRGTYEQYF | TGTGCCAGCAGTGACCGGGGGACCTACGAGCAGTACTTC
. | TRBJ2-7 | . | TRBV24-1 | CATSDSSLEQYF | TGTGCCACCAGTGACTCCTCCCTCGAGCAGTACTTC
many | TRBJ2-3 | TRBD2 | TRBV7-2 | CASSWGGTQYF | TGTGCCAGCAGCTGGGGGGGTACGCAGTATTTT
few | TRBJ1-1 | . | TRBV30 | CAWSVRLMGTRNTEAFF | TGTGCCTGGAGTGTACGTCTTATGGGGACCCGGAACACTGAAGCTTTCTTT
few | TRBJ2-3 | TRBD2 | TRBV5-1 | CASSLGLAGGTQYF | TGCGCCAGCAGCTTGGGACTAGCGGGAGGTACGCAGTATTTT
few | TRBJ2-1 | TRBD1 | TRBV29-1 | CSVGTASEQFF | TGCAGCGTGGGGACAGCAAGTGAGCAGTTCTTC
. | TRBJ2-7 | . | TRBV4-3 | CASSQGSGTYEQYF | TGCGCCAGCAGCCAAGGATCAGGAACCTACGAGCAGTACTTC
many | TRBJ2-3 | TRBD1 | TRBV7-6 | CASSLAQGARGTQYF | TGTGCCAGCAGCTTAGCGCAGGGGGCGCGAGGTACGCAGTATTTT
. | TRBJ1-1 | . | TRBV29-1 | CSVEDGGGTEAFF | TGCAGCGTTGAAGATGGGGGGGGTACTGAAGCTTTCTTT
many | TRBJ2-1 | TRBD1 | TRBV28 | CASSLWGQGVHNEQFF | TGTGCCAGCAGTTTATGGGGACAGGGGGTCCACAATGAGCAGTTCTTC
. | TRBJ2-1 | . | TRBV6-8 | CASSSSISHNEQFF | TGTGCCAGCAGTTCGAGCATTAGTCACAATGAGCAGTTCTTC
many | TRBJ2-6 | TRBD2 | TRBV7-2 | CASSVGGGLVGSGANVLTF | TGTGCCAGCAGCGTAGGGGGGGGACTAGTCGGATCTGGGGCCAACGTCCTGACTTTC
many | TRBJ2-3 | . | TRBV6-5 | CASSYSLGGGVITDTQYF | TGTGCCAGCAGTTACTCGTTAGGAGGGGGCGTGATCACAGATACGCAGTATTTT
many | TRBJ2-3 | TRBD1 | TRBV7-8 | CASSSMTGSTDTQYF | TGTGCCAGCAGCTCGATGACAGGGAGCACAGATACGCAGTATTTT
many | TRBJ2-7 | TRBD1 | TRBV4-1 | CASSQEGQHYEQYF | TGCGCCAGCAGCCAAGAGGGACAGCACTACGAGCAGTACTTC
many | TRBJ2-3 | . | TRBV7-2 | CASSPERKPADTQYF | TGTGCCAGCAGCCCAGAGAGGAAACCGGCAGATACGCAGTATTTT
. | TRBJ2-2 | . | TRBV24-1 | CATSGGTSTGELFF | TGTGCCACCAGTGGTGGGACCAGCACCGGGGAGCTGTTTTTT
many | TRBJ2-1 | . | TRBV7-9 | CASSSLGSGKDEQFF | TGTGCCAGCAGCTCGCTTGGCTCCGGGAAGGATGAGCAGTTCTTC
many | TRBJ2-6 | . | TRBV7-3 | CASSSRGRTSGANVLTF | TGTGCCAGCAGCTCCCGGGGGCGGACGTCTGGGGCCAACGTCCTGACTTTC
many | TRBJ1-5 | . | TRBV10-3 | CAISRDTNQPQHF | TGTGCCATCAGCCGGGACACGAATCAGCCCCAGCATTTT
many | TRBJ2-1 | TRBD2 | TRBV5-1 | CASSSGLAGSDEQFF | TGCGCCAGCAGCTCCGGACTAGCGGGGAGCGATGAGCAGTTCTTC
. | TRBJ1-6 | . | TRBV9 | CASSNLVNSPLHF | TGTGCCAGCAGCAACTTAGTCAATTCACCCCTCCACTTT
. | TRBJ2-3 | TRBD2 | TRBV29-1 | CSVDLSGRAFTDTQYF | TGCAGCGTTGACCTTAGCGGGAGGGCCTTCACAGATACGCAGTATTTT
many | TRBJ1-3 | . | TRBV19 | CASSIGVASGNTIYF | TGTGCCAGTAGTATCGGGGTGGCATCTGGAAACACCATATATTTT
. | TRBJ2-3 | . | TRBV24-1 | CATSGTNEGTDTQYF | TGTGCCACCAGTGGGACAAACGAGGGCACAGATACGCAGTATTTT
few | TRBJ2-2 | TRBD2 | TRBV5-4 | CASSLGLAGAGPGELFF | TGTGCCAGCAGCTTGGGACTAGCGGGGGCCGGTCCCGGGGAGCTGTTTTTT
. | TRBJ2-7 | . | TRBV30 | CAWDRRTYEQYF | TGTGCCTGGGACAGACGCACCTACGAGCAGTACTTC
. | TRBJ1-2 | . | TRBV19 | CASRPYIENYGYTF | TGTGCCAGTCGCCCTTACATCGAGAACTATGGCTACACCTTC
. | TRBJ2-1 | . | TRBV5-1 | CASSLGGAVEQFF | TGCGCCAGCAGCTTGGGCGGGGCAGTGGAGCAGTTCTTC